A single sample is the source of the 23 T cell receptor beta chains below, sequenced in a study of blood T cell repertoires in COVID-19. Clones were sequenced by immunoSEQ multiplex PCR, and TCRdb holds only the in-frame ones, with some missing. The repertoire holds 300,000 or so clones, with around 87% as singletons. Sample: peripheral blood. Receptors originate from a woman in her fifties or sixties who had recovered from COVID-19.

The chain links TRBV11-2 to TRBJ1-5; 7 nucleotides agree with TRBD1. Germline CDR1 and CDR2: SGHAT and FQNNGV. J lost 4 bases, V lost 0 bases, and 3 bases had no gene match. This CDR3 is built from 15 residues. The CDR3 reads CASSLDTGANQPQHF. The CDR3 nucleotides are TGTGCCAGCAGCTTAGATACAGGGGCGAATCAGCCCCAGCATTTT.

The chain is built from TRBV29-1 and TRBJ1-1; 12 bases line up with TRBD1. With V trimmed by 6 bases and J by 5 bases, 7 bases remained unmatched. The germline V gene encodes CDR1 SQVTM and CDR2 ANQGSEA. The CDR3 length is 14 residues. The CDR3 DNA sequence: TGCAGCGTGGCAAGGGACAGGGGGCAGACTGAAGCTTTCTTT. Translated, it gives CSVARDRGQTEAFF. Full variable domain (missing parts from reference TRBV29-1 and TRBJ1-1): SAVISQKPSRDICQRGTSLTIQCQVDSQVTMMFWYRQQPGQSLTLIATANQGSEATYESGFVIDKFPISRPNLTFSTLTVSNMSPEDSSIYLCSVARDRGQTEAFFGQGTRLTVV.

The chain combines TRBV5-4 with TRBJ1-6; D not resolved. The CDR3 sequence is 16 residues long. The germline CDR1 and CDR2 sequences are SGHNT and YYREEE (reference sequence). V lost 4 bases and J lost 1, with 12 bases in between. The CDR3 loop reads CASSPGDLSYNSPLHF. CDR3 coding DNA: TGTGCCAGCAGCCCGGGAGATTTATCCTATAATTCACCCCTCCACTTT.

Worth noting for this clone: Other DNA variants within this sample encode the same CDR3. CDR3 nucleotide sequence: TGTGCCAGCAGCCGTACAGGGGGGACTGAAGCTTTCTTT. It translates to CASSRTGGTEAFF. The chain carries TRBV5-4 and TRBJ1-1, with 8 bases identical to TRBD1. Germline CDR1 reads SGHNT; CDR2 reads YYREEE (reference sequence). The CDR3 loop spans 13 amino acids. V trimming: 4 bases; J trimming: 5 bases; junction bases outside the gene matches: 4.

The chain recombines TRBV11-2 with TRBJ2-7; 7 positions agree with TRBD2. The CDR3 is 15 amino acids. Germline trimming cut 2 bases from V and 2 bases from J; bases unmatched to any gene: 6. Germline CDR1 SGHAT, CDR2 FQNNGV. In nucleotides, the CDR3 is TGTGCCAGCAGCTTAAGCTCGAGCGGGACCTACGAGCAGTACTTC. The encoded protein is CASSLSSSGTYEQYF.

The chain recombines TRBV27 with TRBJ1-1, with D perhaps TRBD1 (5 bases). Germline CDR1 reads MNHEY; CDR2 reads SMNVEV (reference sequence). V lost 5 bases, J lost 7 bases, and 14 bases lay in between. This CDR3 contains 13 residues. The CDR3 spells CASSTGRRHEAFF. The DNA for the CDR3 is TGTGCCAGCAGTACAGGAAGACGCCATGAAGCTTTCTTT.

This chain connects TRBV19 to TRBJ2-1; 9 positions match TRBD2. There are 15 residues in the CDR3. V was pared by 4 bases and J by 10 bases, with 11 bases of the junction left unmatched. CDR1 LNHDA and CDR2 SQIVND come from the germline V gene (reference sequence). The CDR3 DNA follows: TGTGCCAGTAGTAAGGGCGGGGGGGCCGTCAGGGAGCAGTTCTTC. Amino acid sequence: CASSKGGGAVREQFF.

The DNA of the CDR3 is TGCGCCAGCAGCTCACAGGGGGCGCCCGGGGAGCTGTTTTTT. This translates into CASSSQGAPGELFF. The chain combines TRBV5-1 with TRBJ2-2, with 9 positions matching TRBD1. The CDR3 has 14 amino acids. From germline, CDR1 is SGHRS and CDR2 YFSETQ. V lost 3 bases, J lost 6 bases, and 3 bases stayed unmatched. Full variable domain (missing parts from reference TRBV5-1 and TRBJ2-2): KAGVTQTPRYLIKTRGQQVTLSCSPISGHRSVSWYQQTPGQGLQFLFEYFSETQRNKGNFPGRFSGRQFSNSRSEMNVSTLELGDSALYLCASSSQGAPGELFFGEGSRLTVL.

V gene TRBV29-1 combines with J gene TRBJ2-1; maybe TRBD2 (6 bases). CDR3 length equals 13 residues. Germline V lookup: CDR1 SQVTM, CDR2 ANQGSEA. The germline V and J ends were trimmed by 6 bases and 7 bases, with 16 bases remaining between them. CDR3 DNA sequence: TGCAGCGTCACAGGAGGGCTCGTGAATGAGCAGTTCTTC. It is translated as CSVTGGLVNEQFF.

The chain combines TRBV28 with TRBJ1-2; weak D call: TRBD1 (6 bases). The V end was cut by 8 bases, the J end by 4 bases, with 23 bases between. CDR1 is MDHEN, CDR2 SYDVKM, per germline. The CDR3 runs to 16 residues. The CDR3 protein is CASGLPPGGARYGYTF. The CDR3 DNA follows: TGTGCCAGCGGGTTGCCCCCTGGGGGGGCGCGCTATGGCTACACCTTC.

V and J are TRBV6-5 and TRBJ2-1; 8 bases are a match to TRBD2. Germline CDR1 and CDR2: MNHEY and SVGAGI. V lost 7 bases, J lost 10 bases, and 12 bases stayed unmatched. The CDR3 has 14 amino acids. CDR3 amino acids: CASTYGTSSREQFF. Written as DNA, the CDR3 is TGTGCCAGCACCTACGGGACTAGTTCGAGGGAGCAGTTCTTC.

The J gene is TRBJ2-2, the V gene TRBV3-1 (or the pseudogene TRBV3-2); 8 positions agree with TRBD1. After removal of 0 bases from V and 7 bases from J, the junction contained 4 bases not matched to a gene. Germline V gives CDR1 LGHDT, CDR2 YNNKEL (reference sequence). The CDR3 is 15 amino acids. CDR3 amino acids: CASSQDGQGSGELFF. The CDR3 DNA reads TGTGCCAGCAGCCAAGATGGACAGGGAAGCGGGGAGCTGTTTTTT.

The CDR3 here is CASSLGLAGTSGSSYEQYF. The CDR3, as DNA: TGTGCCAGCAGCTTAGGATTGGCGGGGACTAGCGGGAGTTCCTACGAGCAGTACTTC. The chain joins TRBV7-3 to TRBJ2-7; 14 bases are shared with TRBD2. With 2 bases clipped from V and 1 base from J, the junction kept 10 bases outside the gene matches. Germline CDR1 reads SGHTA; CDR2 reads FQGTGA. The CDR3 covers 19 residues. Full variable domain (missing parts from reference TRBV7-3 and TRBJ2-7): GAGVSQTPSNKVTEKGKYVELRCDPISGHTALYWYRQSLGQGPEFLIYFQGTGAADDSGLPNDRFFAVRPEGSVSTLKIQRTERGDSAVYLCASSLGLAGTSGSSYEQYFGPGTRLTVT.

The DNA for the CDR3 is TGTGCCAGCAGCCAACTACGGACAGGGCCCGGGGAGCTGTTTTTT. Translation: CASSQLRTGPGELFF. The chain has TRBV4-2 and TRBJ2-2; 8 nucleotides match TRBD1. From germline, CDR1 is LGHNA and CDR2 YNFKEQ. CDR3 length: 15 amino acids. Trimming cost V 2 bases and J 6 bases; bases outside gene matches: 5.

In the case of this clone: One end of the junction fails to match germline, which may point to a read error. This chain connects TRBV14 to TRBJ2-1, with D unresolved. The V gene's germline CDR1 is SGHDN and CDR2 FVKESK. CDR3 length: 13 residues. The CDR3 nucleotides read TGTGCCAGCAGCCAAGAATTAGTTAGCACTCCGGTCTTC. Translation gives CASSQELVSTPVF.

This chain connects TRBV7-2 to TRBJ2-7, with no clear D. The CDR3 extends over 14 amino acids. Trimming stripped 3 bases from V and 2 bases from J, with 11 bases between. Germline loops: CDR1 SGHTA, CDR2 FQGNSA. The CDR3 DNA is TGTGCCAGCAGCTTCCGGAGAGGTCCCTACGAGCAGTACTTC. Translating it yields CASSFRRGPYEQYF.

The chain couples TRBV15 to TRBJ1-6; 8 bases are shared with TRBD1. The CDR3 extends over 16 amino acids. The V gene end was trimmed by 1 base and the J gene end by 6 bases; junction bases not matched to a gene: 5. Per germline, CDR1 LNHNV and CDR2 YYDKDF (reference sequence). In nucleotides, the CDR3 is TGTGCCACCAGCAGAGGGCATGACAGGGGTAATTCACCCCTCCACTTT. This gives the protein CATSRGHDRGNSPLHF.

The chain has TRBV24-1 and TRBJ2-7; TRBD1 is a possible D gene (5 bases). The V gene lost 3 bases and the J gene lost 1 base, with 9 bases spanning the gap. This CDR3 has 14 residues. CDR1 and CDR2 from the germline V gene are KGHDR and SFDVKD. The CDR3 loop is CATSDTDRSYEQYF. The CDR3, as DNA: TGTGCCACCAGTGATACAGACAGATCCTACGAGCAGTACTTC.

The V call is TRBV11-3, the J call TRBJ2-1; D is perhaps TRBD1 (5 bases). Trimming left V 2 bases short and J 6 bases short, with 14 bases between. The CDR3 sequence is 15 residues long. Germline values: CDR1 SGHNT, CDR2 YENEEA. The chain's CDR3 is CASSLSWGSGNEQFF. The CDR3 DNA reads as TGTGCCAGCAGCTTATCATGGGGCTCGGGCAATGAGCAGTTCTTC.

This clone was counted a single time. The CDR3 sequence is CASSFSDRVNIQYF. CDR3 bases: TGTGCCAGCAGCTTTTCGGACAGGGTGAACATTCAGTACTTC. The chain combines TRBV7-8 with TRBJ2-4; 8 bases agree with TRBD1. Germline lookup yields CDR1 SGHVS and CDR2 FQNEAQ. J gave up 7 bases and V 3 bases, and 5 bases lay outside the gene matches. The CDR3 length is 14 residues.

About this clone itself: This CDR3 is also generated by other DNA sequences in the sample. The CDR3 nucleotides are TGTGCCAGCAGTTCCGGGGGACAGGGAGACAATGAGCAGTTCTTC. Translated: CASSSGGQGDNEQFF. J is TRBJ2-1 and V is TRBV28; 9 bases match TRBD1. Trimming took 4 bases from V and 5 from J; bases not matched to a gene: 6. Germline V gene data show CDR1 as MDHEN and CDR2 as SYDVKM. CDR3 length: 15 amino acids.

J is TRBJ2-7 and V is TRBV3-1 (or the pseudogene TRBV3-2); 7 bases fit TRBD1. The CDR3 runs to 14 residues. CDR1 is LGHDT and CDR2 is YNNKEL in the germline V gene (reference sequence). The V gene end was trimmed by 1 base and the J gene end by 5 bases; junction bases not matched to a gene: 5. CDR3 sequence reads: CASSQVGTGDEQYF. The CDR3 coding sequence is TGTGCCAGCAGCCAAGTGGGAACAGGGGACGAGCAGTACTTC.

The gene calls are TRBV24-1 and TRBJ2-3, with 14 bases aligning to TRBD2. In germline, CDR1 is KGHDR, CDR2 SFDVKD. J lost 3 bases, V lost 4 bases, and 2 bases had no gene match. This CDR3 has 16 residues. The CDR3 coding sequence is TGTGCCACCAGTGACCGGACTAGCGGGAGGACAGATACGCAGTATTTT. As protein: CATSDRTSGRTDTQYF.